This TCR beta chain is drawn from a study of shared clonotypes between healthy human individuals. Trimming stripped 4 bases from V and 9 bases from J, with 10 bases between. Germline assignment: CDR1 MNHEY and CDR2 SMNVEV (reference sequence). This CDR3 is built from 12 residues. Replicate PCRs for sorted subsets used approximately 220 ng DNA; this equaled tens of thousands of T cell genomes. Data came from immunoSEQ multiplex PCR; TCRdb stores just in-frame clones and leaves some out. The sample contains millions of clones, about 92% of which appear only once. Regarding the study as a whole: Non-shared clonotypes were found to have lower generation probabilities than the clonotypes that were shared by all four of the sorted-subset donors.

With respect to this clone: Its target is not known.

The chain is built from TRBV27 and TRBJ1-3; the D gene is possibly TRBD1 (6 bases). The sequenced sample consisted of naive CD4+ T cells from PBMCs. Subset of the sample: CD45RA+ positively selected. The source is a man aged 18-30 years in good health. Some clones in this sample may be carry-over from other donors' samples. CDR3 amino acids: CASSSGEGTIYF. DNA for the CDR3: TGTGCCAGCAGTTCAGGGGAAGGCACCATATATTTT.